Listed below are T cell receptor beta chains from one sample, sequenced in a study of T cell responses to AZD1222 COVID-19 vaccine. Some clones are missing from TCRdb's copy, which holds only in-frame ones; the method was immunoSEQ multiplex PCR. The repertoire holds about 75,000 clones, with around 88% as singletons. Specimen: peripheral blood, collected 28 days after the second dose of the MenACWY control vaccine. The receptors were sampled from an adult who received the MenACWY meningococcal vaccine as a control. Each CDR3 is given with its conserved first and last residue. Fields, in order: D gene, J gene, CDR3 length, V gene, clone size, CDR3 DNA, CDR3 protein. D genes are given only for firm matches. Expanded clones get a size class; other rows say once, few or many, or leave the size out.

>NA|TRBJ2-2|12|TRBV7-9|once
TGTGCCAGCAGCTTGAGCAACGGGGAGCTGTTTTTT
CASSLSNGELFF
>NA|TRBJ2-5|16|TRBV7-2|once
TGTGCCAGCAGCTTAGCCGCAGGGGGGAGTAGGGAGACCCAGTACTTC
CASSLAAGGSRETQYF
>NA|TRBJ1-5|13|TRBV30|NA
TGTGCCTGGAGTGGGGGGAGCAATCAGCCCCAGCATTTT
CAWSGGSNQPQHF
>NA|TRBJ2-1|15|TRBV6-4|once
TGTGCCAGCAGCCCGTTGGGGACCGGAAAGTTGGAGCAGTTCTTC
CASSPLGTGKLEQFF
>NA|TRBJ1-4|14|TRBV6-1|NA
TGTGCCAGCAGTGATCTTCGGGAGAATGAAAAACTGTTTTTT
CASSDLRENEKLFF
>NA|TRBJ2-5|10|TRBV20-1|NA
TGCAGTGCTAGGGTAGAGACCCAGTACTTC
CSARVETQYF
>TRBD1|TRBJ2-3|16|TRBV18|NA
TGTGCCAGCTCACGTGGGACAGGGGGTTTCACAGATACGCAGTATTTT
CASSRGTGGFTDTQYF
>TRBD1|TRBJ1-5|16|TRBV30|NA
TGTGCCTGGAGTCATCAGGACAGGGGATTAGATCAGCCCCAGCATTTT
CAWSHQDRGLDQPQHF
>NA|TRBJ1-5|16|TRBV7-8|NA
TGTGCCAGCAGCTTATGGGTCGGGAAAAGCAATCAGCCCCAGCATTTT
CASSLWVGKSNQPQHF
>TRBD1|TRBJ1-2|14|TRBV6-2/TRBV6-3|NA
TGTGCCAGCAGTTACCCGGGACAGAACTATGGCTACACCTTC
CASSYPGQNYGYTF
>TRBD2|TRBJ2-7|16|TRBV7-2|NA
TGTGCCAGCAGCATAGGGACTAGCGGGGGAAGGTACGAGCAGTACTTC
CASSIGTSGGRYEQYF
>NA|TRBJ2-1|15|TRBV10-3|NA
TGTGTCTCTAGAGGGGGATTTCACTCCTACAATGAGCAGTTCTTC
CVSRGGFHSYNEQFF
>NA|TRBJ1-1|12|TRBV2|NA
TGTGCCAGTCAACAGGGAAACACTGAAGCTTTCTTT
CASQQGNTEAFF
>NA|TRBJ1-5|14|TRBV28|NA
TGTGCCAGCAGTTTGGGGGGGGCTCATCAGCCCCAGCATTTT
CASSLGGAHQPQHF
>TRBD1|TRBJ1-1|14|TRBV11-2|few
TGTGCCAGCAGCCTCCCGACAGGGTACACTGAAGCTTTCTTT
CASSLPTGYTEAFF
>TRBD1|TRBJ2-7|14|TRBV18|NA
TGTGCCAGCTCACCACCGGGGGACAGGGGAGAGCAGTACTTC
CASSPPGDRGEQYF
>NA|TRBJ2-7|14|TRBV10-2|NA
TGCGCCAGCAGTGTGGTAGGGCTCTCCTACGAGCAGTACTTC
CASSVVGLSYEQYF
>TRBD1|TRBJ1-6|14|TRBV3-1/TRBV3-2|NA
TGTGCCAGCAGCCTCCGGACAGGGAATTCACCCCTCCACTTT
CASSLRTGNSPLHF
>NA|TRBJ1-1|12|TRBV19|NA
TGTGCCAGTAGTTCACGGTCCCACGAAGCTTTCTTT
CASSSRSHEAFF
>TRBD2|TRBJ2-7|15|TRBV5-5|NA
TGTGCCAGCAGCTTGGAAGCGGGGGGTTTTTACGAGCAGTACTTC
CASSLEAGGFYEQYF
>NA|TRBJ2-3|15|TRBV19|NA
TGTGCCAGTAGTCGCGGGCCGGGCGGGGAAAATACGCAGTATTTT
CASSRGPGGENTQYF
>TRBD2|TRBJ2-4|15|TRBV10-2|NA
TGCGCCAGCAGTGAGTCTTCGGGACTAAAAAACATTCAGTACTTC
CASSESSGLKNIQYF
>TRBD1|TRBJ1-4|18|TRBV4-2|NA
TGTGCCAGCAGCCAAGACGCACAGGGGCCCTCAACTAATGAAAAACTGTTTTTT
CASSQDAQGPSTNEKLFF
>NA|TRBJ2-3|16|TRBV7-2|once
TGTGCCAGCAGCCAATCGGGCGGGCTTGGCACAGATACGCAGTATTTT
CASSQSGGLGTDTQYF